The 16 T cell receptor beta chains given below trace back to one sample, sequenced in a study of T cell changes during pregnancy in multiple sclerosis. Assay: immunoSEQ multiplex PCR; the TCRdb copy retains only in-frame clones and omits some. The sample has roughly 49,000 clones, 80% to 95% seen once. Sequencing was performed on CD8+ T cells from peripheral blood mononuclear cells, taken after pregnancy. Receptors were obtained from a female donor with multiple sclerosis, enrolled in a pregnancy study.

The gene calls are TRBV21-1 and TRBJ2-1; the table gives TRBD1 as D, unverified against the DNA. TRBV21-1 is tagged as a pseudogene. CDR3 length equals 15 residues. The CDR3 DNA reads TGTGCCAGCACCATTACAGGGGGCAAGGACAATGAGCAGTTCTTC. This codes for CASTITGGKDNEQFF.

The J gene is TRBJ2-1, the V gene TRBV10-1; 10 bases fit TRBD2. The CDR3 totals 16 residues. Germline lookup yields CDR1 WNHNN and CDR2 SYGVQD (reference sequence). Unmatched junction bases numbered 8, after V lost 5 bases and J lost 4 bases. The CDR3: CASSQKLAGDYNEQFF. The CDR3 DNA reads TGCGCCAGCAGTCAAAAGCTAGCGGGGGATTACAATGAGCAGTTCTTC.

Here the CDR3 reads CASSFSGGFTGELFF. In DNA, the CDR3 is TGTGCCAGCAGCTTTAGCGGGGGCTTCACCGGGGAGCTGTTTTTT. This chain links TRBV7-6 with TRBJ2-2, with 9 bases identical to TRBD2. This CDR3 is built from 15 residues. Germline lookup yields CDR1 SGHVS and CDR2 FNYEAQ. V lost 3 bases and J lost 4; bases outside the gene matches: 3.

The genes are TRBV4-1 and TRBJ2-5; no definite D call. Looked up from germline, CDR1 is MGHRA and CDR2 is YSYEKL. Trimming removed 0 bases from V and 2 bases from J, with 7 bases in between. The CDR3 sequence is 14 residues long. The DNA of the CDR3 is TGCGCCAGCAGCCAAGATAGAACGCAAGAGACCCAGTACTTC. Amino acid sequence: CASSQDRTQETQYF.

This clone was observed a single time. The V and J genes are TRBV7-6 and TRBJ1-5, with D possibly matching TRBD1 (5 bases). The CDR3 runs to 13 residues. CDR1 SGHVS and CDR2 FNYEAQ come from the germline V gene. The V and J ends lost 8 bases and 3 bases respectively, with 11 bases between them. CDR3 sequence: CASSGGFNQPQHF. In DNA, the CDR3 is TGTGCCAGCTCCGGGGGATTCAATCAGCCCCAGCATTTT.

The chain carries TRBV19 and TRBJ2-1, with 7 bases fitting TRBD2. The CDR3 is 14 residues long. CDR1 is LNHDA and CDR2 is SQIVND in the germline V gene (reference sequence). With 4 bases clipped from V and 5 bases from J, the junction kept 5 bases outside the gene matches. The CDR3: CASSTGGGDNEQFF. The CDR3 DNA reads TGTGCCAGTAGTACCGGTGGGGGGGACAATGAGCAGTTCTTC.

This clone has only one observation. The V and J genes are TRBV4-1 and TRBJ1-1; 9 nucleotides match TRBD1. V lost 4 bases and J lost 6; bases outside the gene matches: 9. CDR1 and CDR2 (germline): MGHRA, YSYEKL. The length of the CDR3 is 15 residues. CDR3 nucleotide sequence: TGCGCCAGCAGCCCACCGGGACAGGGAACTTCTGAAGCTTTCTTT. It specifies CASSPPGQGTSEAFF.

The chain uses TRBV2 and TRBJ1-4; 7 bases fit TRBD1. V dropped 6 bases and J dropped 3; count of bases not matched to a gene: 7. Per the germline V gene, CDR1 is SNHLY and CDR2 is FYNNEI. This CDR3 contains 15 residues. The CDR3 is CASSYGQASNEKLFF. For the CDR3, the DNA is TGTGCCAGCAGCTACGGACAGGCCTCTAATGAAAAACTGTTTTTT. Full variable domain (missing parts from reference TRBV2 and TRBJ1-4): EPEVTQTPSHQVTQMGQEVILRCVPISNHLYFYWYRQILGQKVEFLVSFYNNEISEKSEIFDDQFSVERPDGSNFTLKIRSTKLEDSAMYFCASSYGQASNEKLFFGSGTQLSVL.

DNA of the CDR3: TGTGCCAGCAGTTACCAGGGGACGTCCGGGGAGCTGTTTTTT. Amino acid sequence: CASSYQGTSGELFF. The chain recombines TRBV6-5 with TRBJ2-2; tentative D call: TRBD1 (6 bases). Trimming shortened V by 2 bases and J by 6 bases, and 10 bases separated the two germline ends. The germline CDR1 and CDR2 sequences are MNHEY and SVGAGI. CDR3 length equals 14 residues.

In nucleotides, the CDR3 is TGTGCCAGCAGTTCTATGATATACAGATTTTCCAACACCGGGGAGCTGTTTTTT. Translated, it gives CASSSMIYRFSNTGELFF. The chain uses TRBV27 and TRBJ2-2; D gene ambiguous. This CDR3 spans 18 amino acids. The germline gives CDR1 MNHEY, CDR2 SMNVEV (reference sequence). The germline V and J ends were trimmed by 4 bases and 2 bases, with 20 bases remaining between them.

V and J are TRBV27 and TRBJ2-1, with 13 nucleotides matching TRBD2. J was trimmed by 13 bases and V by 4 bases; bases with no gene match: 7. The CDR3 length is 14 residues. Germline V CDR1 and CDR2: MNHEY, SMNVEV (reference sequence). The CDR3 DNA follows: TGTGCCAGCAGTTCCTACGGACTAGCGGGAGAACAGTTCTTC. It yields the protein CASSSYGLAGEQFF.

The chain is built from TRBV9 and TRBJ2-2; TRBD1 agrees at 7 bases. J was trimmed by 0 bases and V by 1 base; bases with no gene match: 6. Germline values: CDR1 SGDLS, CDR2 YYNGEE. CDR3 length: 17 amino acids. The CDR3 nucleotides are TGTGCCAGCAGCGTACCCGGGACAGCGACGAACACCGGGGAGCTGTTTTTT. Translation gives CASSVPGTATNTGELFF.

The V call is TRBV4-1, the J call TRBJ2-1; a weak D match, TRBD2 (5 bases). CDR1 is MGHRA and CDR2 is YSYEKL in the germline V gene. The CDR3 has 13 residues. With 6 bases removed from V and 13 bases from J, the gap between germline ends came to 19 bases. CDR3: CASRQTVDFEQFF. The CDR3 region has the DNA TGCGCCAGCAGGCAGACGGTGGACTTTGAACAGTTCTTC.

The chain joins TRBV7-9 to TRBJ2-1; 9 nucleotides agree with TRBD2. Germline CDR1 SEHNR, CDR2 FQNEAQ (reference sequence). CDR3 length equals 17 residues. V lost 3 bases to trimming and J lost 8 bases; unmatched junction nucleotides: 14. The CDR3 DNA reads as TGTGCCAGCAGCTTGGAGGTTGGTAGCGGGAGTTATCATGAGCAGTTCTTC. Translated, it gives CASSLEVGSGSYHEQFF. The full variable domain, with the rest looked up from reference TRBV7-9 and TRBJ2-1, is DTGVSQNPRHKITKRGQNVTFRCDPISEHNRLYWYRQTLGQGPEFLTYFQNEAQLEKSRLLSDRFSAERPKGSFSTLEIQRTEQGDSAMYLCASSLEVGSGSYHEQFFGPGTRLTVL.

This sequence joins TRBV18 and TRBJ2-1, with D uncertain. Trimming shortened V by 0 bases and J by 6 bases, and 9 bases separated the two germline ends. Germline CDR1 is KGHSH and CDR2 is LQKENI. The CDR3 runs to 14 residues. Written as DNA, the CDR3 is TGTGCCAGCTCACCACCCTCCCCGAGCAATGAGCAGTTCTTC. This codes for CASSPPSPSNEQFF.

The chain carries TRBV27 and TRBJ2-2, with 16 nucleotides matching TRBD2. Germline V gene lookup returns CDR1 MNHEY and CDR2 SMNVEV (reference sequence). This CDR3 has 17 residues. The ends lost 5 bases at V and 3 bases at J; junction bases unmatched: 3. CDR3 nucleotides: TGTGCCAGCAGTGGGACTAGCGGGAGGGCCCACACCGGGGAGCTGTTTTTT. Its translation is CASSGTSGRAHTGELFF.